Listed below are T cell receptor beta chains from one sample, sequenced in a study of blood T cell repertoires in COVID-19. Clones were sequenced by immunoSEQ multiplex PCR, and TCRdb holds only the in-frame ones, with some missing. The table records around 100,000 clones, 90% to 95% of them present only once. Sequencing input: peripheral blood. These TCRs come from a human donor with active COVID-19. The donor label of this sample is uncertain. Both conserved end residues are part of each CDR3. The D gene is left open where the match is weak. Not every row has a clone size; where given, it reads once, few, many or a size class.

d_gene	abundance	v_gene	len	j_gene	CDR3aa	CDR3nt
TRBD2	-	TRBV28	15	TRBJ2-1	CASSIRTSIGDEQFF	TGTGCCAGCAGTATCCGGACTAGCATCGGGGATGAGCAGTTCTTC
TRBD2	-	TRBV5-4	16	TRBJ2-3	CASSTTSGGFTDTQYF	TGTGCCAGCAGCACTACTAGCGGGGGATTCACAGATACGCAGTATTTT
-	-	TRBV12-3/TRBV12-4	13	TRBJ1-1	CASRERDTMAAFF	TGTGCCAGCAGGGAACGGGACACCATGGCAGCTTTCTTT
TRBD1	-	TRBV5-1	15	TRBJ1-4	CASSSGTATNEKLFF	TGCGCCAGCAGCTCGGGGACAGCGACTAATGAAAAACTGTTTTTT
-	-	TRBV4-1	16	TRBJ2-2	CASSHQRGQDTGELFF	TGCGCCAGCAGCCACCAAAGGGGACAAGACACCGGGGAGCTGTTTTTT
TRBD2	-	TRBV4-3	16	TRBJ2-3	CASSQNSGGGTDTQYF	TGCGCCAGCAGCCAAAATAGCGGGGGGGGCACAGATACGCAGTATTTT
-	-	TRBV5-1	14	TRBJ1-2	CASSSQNDGYGYTF	TGCGCCAGCAGCTCCCAGAACGACGGGTATGGCTACACCTTC
TRBD1	-	TRBV6-2/TRBV6-3	14	TRBJ1-2	CASSAGTANYGYTF	TGTGCCAGCAGTGCCGGGACAGCAAACTATGGCTACACCTTC
-	-	TRBV4-1	15	TRBJ2-1	CASSQPMGRDNEQFF	TGCGCCAGCAGCCAACCAATGGGGAGAGACAATGAGCAGTTCTTC
TRBD1	few	TRBV19	13	TRBJ2-1	CASSFGTGGGQFF	TGTGCCAGTAGTTTCGGGACAGGGGGCGGGCAGTTCTTC
-	-	TRBV18	16	TRBJ1-4	CASSPPKVGIREKLFF	TGTGCCAGCTCACCACCGAAGGTGGGCATTAGAGAAAAACTGTTTTTT
-	-	TRBV24-1	14	TRBJ2-2	CATSAGRVAGELFF	TGTGCCACCAGTGCGGGCAGGGTGGCCGGGGAGCTGTTTTTT
-	-	TRBV27	14	TRBJ2-3	CASSPGQNTDTQYF	TGTGCCAGCAGTCCAGGACAGAACACAGATACGCAGTATTTT
TRBD2	-	TRBV4-2	17	TRBJ2-7	CASSQGEASGAPYEQYF	TGTGCCAGCAGCCAAGGGGAGGCTAGCGGGGCCCCCTACGAGCAGTACTTC
TRBD1	-	TRBV6-1	15	TRBJ1-1	CASSDQQGAGTEAFF	TGTGCCAGCAGTGACCAGCAGGGGGCCGGCACTGAAGCTTTCTTT
TRBD1	-	TRBV7-3	14	TRBJ1-2	CASSHKTGGGGYTF	TGTGCCAGCAGCCACAAGACAGGGGGCGGTGGCTACACCTTC
-	-	TRBV29-1	12	TRBJ1-2	CSGSTGNYGYTF	TGCAGCGGATCCACAGGGAACTATGGCTACACCTTC
TRBD2	-	TRBV2	15	TRBJ2-5	CASSEEERGQETQYF	TGTGCCAGCAGTGAAGAGGAGCGGGGCCAAGAGACCCAGTACTTC
TRBD1	-	TRBV9	13	TRBJ2-7	CASSVDRGYEQYF	TGTGCCAGCAGCGTAGACAGGGGTTACGAGCAGTACTTC
-	-	TRBV12-3/TRBV12-4	13	TRBJ1-2	CASSLAGGYGYTF	TGTGCCAGCAGTTTAGCCGGGGGGTATGGCTACACCTTC
-	-	TRBV9	15	TRBJ1-4	CASSEARGGDEKLFF	TGTGCCAGCAGCGAGGCACGGGGAGGAGATGAAAAACTGTTTTTT
TRBD2	-	TRBV23-1	15	TRBJ2-3	CASSHGTSGEDTQYF	TGCGCCAGCAGTCATGGGACTAGCGGGGAAGATACGCAGTATTTT
-	-	TRBV4-1	15	TRBJ1-5	CASSQSPGGKQPQHF	TGCGCCAGCAGCCAAAGCCCCGGGGGGAAACAGCCCCAGCATTTT
TRBD1	-	TRBV6-1	16	TRBJ2-1	CASSAFYRGYYNEQFF	TGTGCCAGCAGTGCATTCTACAGGGGATATTACAATGAGCAGTTCTTC
TRBD1	-	TRBV5-5	13	TRBJ1-2	CASSLDDRDGYTF	TGTGCCAGCAGCTTGGATGACAGGGATGGCTACACCTTC
TRBD1	once	TRBV19	15	TRBJ1-1	CASSPRTGGNTEAFF	TGTGCCAGTAGTCCGAGGACAGGGGGGAACACTGAAGCTTTCTTT
TRBD1	few	TRBV5-1	15	TRBJ2-7	CASNRGQGVSYEQYF	TGCGCCAGCAACCGGGGACAGGGTGTTTCCTACGAGCAGTACTTC
-	-	TRBV7-7	13	TRBJ2-5	CASSSIGQETQYF	TGTGCTAGCAGCTCCATCGGTCAAGAGACCCAGTACTTC
-	-	TRBV29-1	14	TRBJ2-3	CSTLKGQATDTQYF	TGCAGCACCCTCAAGGGGCAGGCCACAGATACGCAGTATTTT
-	-	TRBV15	17	TRBJ1-3	CATSRDLAVSSGNTIYF	TGTGCCACCAGCAGAGATCTCGCAGTAAGCTCTGGAAACACCATATATTTT
-	few	TRBV6-5	13	TRBJ1-2	CASGNNRDHGYTF	TGTGCCAGCGGGAACAACAGGGACCATGGCTACACCTTC
-	-	TRBV7-9	16	TRBJ2-2	CASSPRPSIDTGELFF	TGTGCCAGCAGCCCCCGTCCCAGTATCGACACCGGGGAGCTGTTTTTT
-	few	TRBV12-5	13	TRBJ2-5	CASGLEGLETQYF	TGTGCTAGTGGTTTGGAGGGGTTGGAGACCCAGTACTTC
-	-	TRBV10-3	14	TRBJ1-1	CAIKESSPNTEAFF	TGTGCCATCAAGGAGAGCAGCCCCAACACTGAAGCTTTCTTT
TRBD2	once	TRBV15	18	TRBJ2-1	CATSRDPAGGQSGSEQFF	TGTGCCACCAGCAGAGATCCGGCGGGGGGGCAGTCAGGGAGTGAGCAGTTCTTC
TRBD2	-	TRBV5-1	16	TRBJ2-2	CASKDTSGGDTGELFF	TGCGCCAGCAAGGACACCAGCGGGGGGGACACCGGGGAGCTGTTTTTT
-	-	TRBV4-1	14	TRBJ1-1	CASSQDSPNTEAFF	TGCGCCAGCAGCCAAGATAGTCCGAACACTGAAGCTTTCTTT
-	-	TRBV4-2	18	TRBJ1-3	CASSSELRASSSGNTIYF	TGTGCCAGCAGCTCTGAATTGAGGGCTTCGAGCTCTGGAAACACCATATATTTT
TRBD1	-	TRBV19	16	TRBJ1-1	CASSTNGQGSNTEAFF	TGTGCCAGTAGTACGAACGGACAGGGGTCGAACACTGAAGCTTTCTTT
-	-	TRBV21-1	18	TRBJ2-7	CASSKVWTSGESSYEQYF	TGTGCCAGCAGCAAAGTTTGGACTAGCGGGGAAAGCTCCTACGAGCAGTACTTC
TRBD2	-	TRBV2	16	TRBJ2-1	CASRMTSGEPYNEQFF	TGTGCCAGCAGAATGACTAGCGGGGAACCCTACAATGAGCAGTTCTTC
-	-	TRBV19	13	TRBJ2-3	CASKTRGTDTQYF	TGTGCCAGTAAGACCAGGGGCACAGATACGCAGTATTTT
TRBD2	-	TRBV9	16	TRBJ2-5	CASSTVAGGRQETQYF	TGTGCCAGCAGCACTGTGGCGGGGGGGCGGCAAGAGACCCAGTACTTC
-	-	TRBV7-9	13	TRBJ1-2	CASSPRVNYGYTF	TGTGCCAGCAGCCCCCGGGTAAACTATGGCTACACCTTC
TRBD2	-	TRBV5-3	13	TRBJ2-5	CARTRGGKETQYF	TGTGCCAGAACGCGGGGGGGCAAAGAGACCCAGTACTTC
-	-	TRBV19	13	TRBJ2-7	CASSIGGDEEQYF	TGTGCCAGTAGTATAGGAGGAGATGAGGAGCAGTACTTC
TRBD1	once	TRBV29-1	14	TRBJ1-4	CSVESGRGLEKLFF	TGCAGCGTTGAATCCGGCAGGGGGCTTGAAAAACTGTTTTTT
TRBD2	once	TRBV5-4	16	TRBJ2-5	CASSSGTSGTQETQYF	TGTGCCAGCAGCTCCGGGACTAGCGGGACCCAAGAGACCCAGTACTTC
-	-	TRBV28	16	TRBJ1-2	CASSLSSLPGGYGYTF	TGTGCCAGCAGTTTATCCTCGCTTCCCGGAGGCTATGGCTACACCTTC
-	-	TRBV5-1	11	TRBJ2-7	CASPPYYEQYF	TGCGCCAGCCCTCCTTACTACGAGCAGTACTTC
TRBD2	-	TRBV5-4	17	TRBJ2-2	CASSLEAGGGFSGELFF	TGTGCCAGCAGCTTGGAAGCGGGAGGGGGTTTCTCCGGGGAGCTGTTTTTT